The 17 T cell receptor beta chains listed next were all sequenced from one sample in a study of post-analysis software for immune sequencing data. Whole-study results and caveats: TRBV segments more frequent in patients than in controls numbered a few and included TRBV5-6, TRBV5-1 and TRBV20-1.

Antigens for these TCRs are unknown. Presence of unique molecular identifiers characterized the TCR beta cDNA libraries. TCRdb reprocessed the PCR reads with MiXCR, giving one entry per CDR3 protein. The data hold under 900,000 distinct CDR3 sequences, with roughly 50% observed a single time. Material for sequencing was blood. The receptors originated from a girl aged 10 to 17 with multiple sclerosis.

The chain employs TRBV12-3 or TRBV12-4 and TRBJ2-1, with 9 positions matching TRBD2. The CDR3 sequence is 16 residues long. V trimming: 6 bases; J trimming: 4 bases; junction bases outside the gene matches: 10. Written as DNA, the CDR3 is TGTGCCAGCAGAGACTCCACTAGCGGGCCGTACAATGAGCAGTTCTTC. Encoded protein: CASRDSTSGPYNEQFF.

This sequence joins TRBV5-1 and TRBJ1-4; D is possibly TRBD1 (6 bases). CDR3 length: 14 amino acids. CDR1 and CDR2 (germline): SGHRS, YFSETQ. V dropped 4 bases and J dropped 8 bases, with 15 bases sitting between them. CDR3 coding DNA: TGCGCCAGCAGCCGGGGGGCCGGGGAGGAAAAACTGTTTTTT. Its protein is CASSRGAGEEKLFF.

The rearrangement joins TRBV10-1 to TRBJ2-3; a weak D match, TRBD2 (5 bases). The CDR3 runs 14 residues. The V gene lost 3 bases and the J gene lost 0 bases, with 7 bases spanning the gap. Germline-derived CDR1 and CDR2 are WNHNN and SYGVQD (reference sequence). The CDR3 DNA follows: TGCGCCAGCAGTGACACGGGAAGCACAGATACGCAGTATTTT. It yields the protein CASSDTGSTDTQYF.

This clonotype appeared a few times. V is TRBV5-6 and J is TRBJ1-6, with D unclear. Trimming stripped 3 bases from V and 4 bases from J, with 8 bases between. CDR3 length equals 14 residues. Germline V gene sequence: CDR1 SGHDT, CDR2 YYEEEE. CDR3 coding DNA: TGTGCCAGCAGCTCCAGAAATTATAATTCACCCCTCCACTTT. It yields the protein CASSSRNYNSPLHF.

The rearrangement uses TRBV6-2 or TRBV6-3 and TRBJ2-6; D perhaps matches TRBD2 (6 bases). The CDR3 has 16 amino acids. Germline CDR1 is MNHEY and CDR2 is SVGEGT. Trimming took off 0 bases at V and 0 bases at J, with 6 bases between the two ends. CDR3 sequence (DNA): TGTGCCAGCAGTTACTCCGGGAGCTCTGGGGCCAACGTCCTGACTTTC. Amino acid sequence: CASSYSGSSGANVLTF.

The chain uses TRBV7-2 and TRBJ2-4, with a possible D match to TRBD2 (5 bases). The J call is doubtful: the DNA matches TRBJ2-7 better. From germline, CDR1 is SGHTA and CDR2 FQGNSA. CDR3 size: 13 residues. This CDR3 is CASSSTSRYEQYF. As DNA, the CDR3 is TGTGCCAGCAGCTCCACTAGTAGGTACGAGCAGTACTTC.

The chain couples TRBV7-2 to TRBJ2-5, with TRBD2 matching over 7 bases. This CDR3 has 13 residues. V was pared by 11 bases and J by 2 bases, with 8 bases of the junction left unmatched. Germline CDR1 reads SGHTA; CDR2 reads FQGNSA. The CDR3 nucleotides read TGTGCCTCCACGTCGGGAGGACAAGAGACCCAGTACTTC. Translation: CASTSGGQETQYF.

This sequence joins TRBV5-1 and TRBJ2-3; no clear D gene. Germline CDR1 is SGHRS and CDR2 is YFSETQ. The CDR3 runs 12 residues. V was trimmed by 4 bases and J by 2 bases, leaving 5 bases between them. The CDR3 DNA follows: TGCGCCAGCAGCGCCTTCACAGATACGCAGTATTTT. Its translation: CASSAFTDTQYF.

The chain couples TRBV5-1 to TRBJ1-2, with D possibly matching TRBD1 (5 bases). V gave up 5 bases and J gave up 3 bases, with 17 bases separating them. Looked up from germline, CDR1 is SGHRS and CDR2 is YFSETQ. This CDR3 is 15 amino acids long. The DNA of the CDR3 is TGCGCCAGCAGGGACCGGGACCGGGATCACTATGGCTACACCTTC. It encodes CASRDRDRDHYGYTF.

The chain links TRBV29-1 to TRBJ2-6; D might be TRBD1 (5 bases). Trimming left V 5 bases short and J 0 bases short, with 8 bases between. Per the germline V gene, CDR1 is SQVTM and CDR2 is ANQGSEA. CDR3 length: 14 amino acids. The CDR3 sequence is CSVPQASGANVLTF. As DNA, the CDR3 is TGCAGCGTTCCACAGGCCTCTGGGGCCAACGTCCTGACTTTC.

V gene TRBV27 combines with J gene TRBJ2-4; 8 positions match TRBD2. The J call may be mistaken, given a closer DNA end match to TRBJ2-7. The CDR3 runs to 15 residues. CDR1 is MNHEY and CDR2 is SMNVEV in the germline V gene (reference sequence). The CDR3 region is CASSSTSALSYEQYF. The CDR3 nucleotides read TGTGCCAGCAGTTCGACTAGCGCTCTATCCTACGAGCAGTACTTC.

The rearrangement joins TRBV7-3 to TRBJ2-7, with 7 bases that match TRBD1. Germline values: CDR1 SGHTA, CDR2 FQGTGA. The V segment lost 5 bases and the J segment 5 bases; nucleotides outside the gene matches: 6. This CDR3 is 13 amino acids long. CDR3 DNA sequence: TGTGCCAGCAGCCCTGACAGGGACCACGAGCAGTACTTC. This sequence encodes CASSPDRDHEQYF.

Comment on this clonotype: Relative to the germline gene, one junction end is altered; a read error may explain this. This sequence joins TRBV20-1 and TRBJ2-1; 10 positions agree with TRBD1. Germline V gene lookup returns CDR1 DFQATT and CDR2 SNEGSKA (reference sequence). The CDR3 runs to 14 residues. In DNA, the CDR3 is TGCAGTGTCCCATGGACAGGGGGGGGCAATGGGCAGTTCTTC. Protein: CSVPWTGGGNGQFF.

The chain combines TRBV7-2 with TRBJ1-1; the match to TRBD1 covers 9 bases. V lost 6 bases and J lost 4; bases outside the gene matches: 6. The CDR3 is made up of 14 amino acids. The V gene's germline CDR1 is SGHTA and CDR2 FQGNSA. This CDR3 is CASRPGQGSTEAFF. The CDR3, as DNA: TGTGCCAGCAGACCGGGACAGGGAAGCACTGAAGCTTTCTTT.

This chain links TRBV9 with TRBJ2-3, with D possibly matching TRBD2 (5 bases). CDR3 size: 14 residues. V was pared by 0 bases and J by 3 bases, with 8 bases between. The V gene's germline CDR1 is SGDLS and CDR2 YYNGEE. This CDR3 reads CASSVGGVTDTQYF. DNA of the CDR3: TGTGCCAGCAGCGTAGGGGGAGTAACAGATACGCAGTATTTT.

This clonotype was found a few times. V gene TRBV29-1 combines with J gene TRBJ2-3; 7 nucleotides align to TRBD1. CDR3 length: 13 residues. Trimming took 7 bases from V and 1 from J; bases not matched to a gene: 5. Germline CDR1 and CDR2: SQVTM and ANQGSEA. The CDR3: CSAWTGGTDTQYF. For the CDR3, the DNA is TGCAGCGCCTGGACAGGTGGCACAGATACGCAGTATTTT.

This clonotype has only a few counts. This chain links TRBV7-9 with TRBJ2-5, with D possibly matching TRBD1 (6 bases). Looked up from germline, CDR1 is SEHNR and CDR2 is FQNEAQ (reference sequence). Trimming left V 3 bases short and J 5 bases short, with 13 bases between. The CDR3 runs 14 residues. For the CDR3, the DNA is TGTGCCAGCAGCTTGCTAACAGGGCGGGAGACCCAGTACTTC. It translates to CASSLLTGRETQYF. The full variable domain, completed using reference TRBV7-9 and TRBJ2-5, is DTGVSQNPRHKITKRGQNVTFRCDPISEHNRLYWYRQTLGQGPEFLTYFQNEAQLEKSRLLSDRFSAERPKGSFSTLEIQRTEQGDSAMYLCASSLLTGRETQYFGPGTRLLVL.